In its sample, the clone carrying this TCR beta chain was seen a few times. Its antigen is undetermined. The data originate from a study of cytomegalovirus exposure and HLA in healthy donors. Findings and caveats of the study: In most subjects, TCR beta sequences reportedly gave accurate predictions of HLA-A and HLA-B alleles. Later on, an analysis found that several of the most significant clusters appeared to be linked to common viral pathogens, which included parvovirus B19.

The PCR was carried out with 60 Vbeta primers and 13 Jbeta primers. Using immunoSEQ multiplex PCR, the repertoire was profiled, and TCRdb retains in-frame clones only, with some absent. The table includes approximately 52,000 clones, more than 65% detected once. This CDR3 is built from 14 residues. V dropped 5 bases and J dropped 10; count of bases not matched to a gene: 11. Looked up from germline, CDR1 is MNHEY and CDR2 is SVGAGI. This clonotype originated in a man aged 40-49 years in good health and CMV-seropositive. The V call is TRBV6-5, the J call TRBJ2-1; 7 bases match TRBD1. The sample taken for sequencing was PBMCs. The CDR3 is CASSQFYRGWEQFF. The CDR3 nucleotides are TGTGCCAGCAGTCAATTTTACAGGGGTTGGGAGCAGTTCTTC.